The rows below give T cell receptor beta chains drawn from one sample of a study of human T cells and chemical hapten exposure. Each CDR3 protein gets one entry after TCRdb re-called the RACE reads with MiXCR. The sample records roughly 250,000 distinct CDR3 sequences, about 8.6% being singletons. Here the sequenced sample was whole blood, taken in connection with sensitization to the hapten diphenylcyclopropenone (DPC). The receptors come from a middle-aged woman with alopecia areata. Some clones in this sample may be carry-over from other donors' samples. Each CDR3 is given without its conserved first and last residue. The order of the fields is V gene, J gene, clone size, CDR3 protein. The size field is filled for only some rows; it gives once, few, many or a size class.

TRBV28	TRBJ2-7	few	ASREGQEREQY
TRBV7-9	TRBJ2-1	NA	ASSLNPGDRGSDEQF
TRBV27	TRBJ2-7	few	ASSVAGGYYEQY
TRBV20-1	TRBJ2-2	NA	SARDQKTGLNTGELF
TRBV28	TRBJ1-5	NA	ASRHGTGHNQPQH
TRBV6-2/TRBV6-3	TRBJ2-6	few	ASRRAASGANVLT
TRBV12-2	TRBJ2-1	NA	ASRSPAGVGFRSYNEQF
TRBV20-1	TRBJ1-4	NA	SASLNLNEKLF
TRBV6-6	TRBJ2-5	NA	ASSPRRDAPSETQY
TRBV7-2	TRBJ2-1	few	ASSSLPLDEQF